This TCR beta chain stems from a study of long-term antiretroviral therapy in people with HIV. Study conclusions and caveats: HIV repertoire CDR3 lengths ranged less widely than those of controls.

CDR3 length: 15 amino acids. Germline trimming cut 3 bases from V and 2 bases from J; bases unmatched to any gene: 3. The germline V gene has CDR1 SGHAT and CDR2 FQNNGV. In this sample, this clone turned up once. Its antigen is as yet unknown. An immunoSEQ assay, version v3.0, was performed at survey level. Only in-frame clones appear in the TCRdb table, and some are missing; sequencing was by immunoSEQ multiplex PCR. The sample consists of tens of thousands of clones, 85% to 95% of them appearing once. The chain combines TRBV11-2 with TRBJ1-5; 8 nucleotides line up with TRBD1. Sequences were derived from unsorted PBMCs, sampled 5.3 years after starting antiretroviral therapy. This sequence was found in a man between 50 and 59 years old with HIV. CDR3 sequence: CASSFGQGGNQPQHF. The CDR3 DNA sequence: TGTGCCAGCAGCTTCGGACAGGGAGGCAATCAGCCCCAGCATTTT.